This entry features one T cell receptor beta chain sequence. This sample was included in a study of blood T cell repertoires in COVID-19. Clones were sequenced by immunoSEQ multiplex PCR, and TCRdb holds only the in-frame ones, with some missing. The table lists approximately 220,000 clones, about 87% of them singletons. J gave up 4 bases and V 3 bases, and 3 bases lay outside the gene matches. The CDR3 spans 14 residues. The germline V gene has CDR1 LGHDT and CDR2 YNNKEL (reference sequence). This TCR came from a man in his 60s with acute or convalescent COVID-19. Sequenced: peripheral blood. V usage is TRBV3-1 (or the pseudogene TRBV3-2) and J usage is TRBJ1-2; 9 nucleotides line up with TRBD1. Here the CDR3 reads CASSQTDRGYGYTF. The DNA of the CDR3 is TGTGCCAGCAGCCAGACGGACAGGGGCTATGGCTACACCTTC.